These 13 T cell receptor beta chains were all obtained from the same sample, sequenced in a study of CD8+ T cells in alopecia areata. After isolation, RNA underwent reverse transcription to generate cDNA as the sequencing template. Here immunoSEQ multiplex PCR was the method, and the copy in TCRdb shows in-frame clones only, minus some. Of 200,000 to 250,000 clones listed, 50% to 60% are singletons. The material was CD4+ T cells sorted from blood, obtained at week 0. These receptors all come from a human donor with alopecia areata.

The chain recombines TRBV29-1 with TRBJ2-2; 9 nucleotides match TRBD1. V was clipped by 4 bases and J by 5 bases; unmatched bases: 11. Per the germline V gene, CDR1 is SQVTM and CDR2 is ANQGSEA. The CDR3 loop spans 16 amino acids. The DNA of the CDR3 is TGCAGCGTTGGCCCCCGGACAGGGGTAGATACCGGGGAGCTGTTTTTT. Encoded protein: CSVGPRTGVDTGELFF.

The chain's CDR3 is CASGLVLHQRDGYTF. In nucleotides, the CDR3 is TGTGCTAGTGGTTTGGTACTTCACCAGAGGGATGGCTACACCTTC. The rearrangement links TRBV12-5 to TRBJ1-2; D gene uncertain. The length of the CDR3 is 15 residues. Germline V gene sequence: CDR1 LGHNT, CDR2 FRNRAP. The V gene lost 0 bases and the J gene lost 6 bases, with 14 bases spanning the gap.

The chain carries TRBV11-2 and TRBJ2-1; TRBD1 aligns across 10 bases. From germline, CDR1 is SGHAT and CDR2 FQNNGV. This CDR3 comprises 15 residues. V lost 5 bases, J lost 7 bases, and 8 bases stayed unmatched. CDR3 DNA: TGTGCCAGCAGCCCGAGACAGGGGGCTGGGAATGAGCAGTTCTTC. It encodes CASSPRQGAGNEQFF.

In its sample, this clone was seen a few times. The J gene is TRBJ1-1, the V gene TRBV29-1; D might be TRBD1 (5 bases). Trimming took off 7 bases at V and 1 base at J, with 16 bases between the two ends. This CDR3 is 14 amino acids long. Per germline, CDR1 SQVTM and CDR2 ANQGSEA. The CDR3 nucleotides read TGCAGCGGTGATTCCACAGGATCGAACACTGAAGCTTTCTTT. Translating it yields CSGDSTGSNTEAFF.

The J gene is TRBJ2-7, the V gene TRBV5-1, with D uncertain. V was cut by 4 bases and J by 6 bases, with 8 bases left in between. The germline V gene has CDR1 SGHRS and CDR2 YFSETQ. The CDR3 loop spans 11 amino acids. CDR3 bases: TGCGCCAGCAGCACGGACGGCGAGCAGTACTTC. Translating it yields CASSTDGEQYF.

V gene TRBV7-9 combines with J gene TRBJ2-7, with TRBD1 as a possible D gene (5 bases). Trimming stripped 2 bases from V and 2 bases from J, with 10 bases between. CDR3 length: 14 amino acids. CDR1 is SEHNR and CDR2 is FQNEAQ in the germline V gene (reference sequence). CDR3 coding DNA: TGTGCCAGCAGCTTACAGGGAACAGCCTACGAGCAGTACTTC. It is translated as CASSLQGTAYEQYF.

This clone appeared a few times. Other DNA sequences in this sample translate to the same CDR3. The chain uses TRBV9 and TRBJ1-1; D is ambiguous. The CDR3 loop spans 14 amino acids. Germline values: CDR1 SGDLS, CDR2 YYNGEE. V was shortened by 0 bases and J by 2 bases, with 8 bases between the two germline ends. The CDR3 bases are TGTGCCAGCAGCGTAGGGGCAGTTAACACTGAAGCTTTCTTT. Amino acid sequence: CASSVGAVNTEAFF. The full variable domain, with the rest looked up from reference TRBV9 and TRBJ1-1, is DSGVTQTPKHLITATGQRVTLRCSPRSGDLSVYWYQQSLDQGLQFLIQYYNGEERAKGNILERFSAQQFPDLHSELNLSSLELGDSALYFCASSVGAVNTEAFFGQGTRLTVV.

The genes are TRBV2 and TRBJ1-2; TRBD1 is a possible D gene (6 bases). The CDR3 extends over 10 amino acids. V was trimmed by 9 bases and J by 4 bases, leaving 6 bases between them. Germline V gene lookup returns CDR1 SNHLY and CDR2 FYNNEI. CDR3 amino acids: CARQGYGYTF. The CDR3 DNA reads TGTGCCAGACAGGGCTATGGCTACACCTTC.

The gene calls are TRBV11-2 and TRBJ2-5, with D uncertain. This CDR3 is 11 amino acids long. Germline assignment: CDR1 SGHAT and CDR2 FQNNGV. Trimming left V 2 bases short and J 9 bases short, with 7 bases between. This chain's CDR3 is CASSLIGAQYF. CDR3 bases: TGTGCCAGCAGCTTAATTGGGGCCCAGTACTTC.

This clone was observed a single time. V gene TRBV30 combines with J gene TRBJ1-2; 9 nucleotides match TRBD1. The V gene's germline CDR1 is GTSNPN and CDR2 SVGIG (reference sequence). The CDR3 covers 14 residues. The V segment lost 3 bases and the J segment 7 bases; nucleotides outside the gene matches: 9. CDR3 sequence reads: CAWSSTGGRVGYTF. The CDR3 coding sequence is TGTGCCTGGAGCTCGACAGGGGGGCGCGTTGGCTACACCTTC. Full variable domain (remainder filled in from reference TRBV30 and TRBJ1-2): SQTIHQWPATLVQPVGSPLSLECTVEGTSNPNLYWYRQAAGRGLQLLFYSVGIGQISSEVPQNLSASRPQDRQFILSSKKLLLSDSGFYLCAWSSTGGRVGYTFGSGTRLTVV.

This sequence joins TRBV30 and TRBJ2-7; 9 bases map to TRBD2. From germline, CDR1 is GTSNPN and CDR2 SVGIG (reference sequence). CDR3 size: 12 residues. V lost 6 bases to trimming and J lost 9 bases; unmatched junction nucleotides: 9. The CDR3 DNA follows: TGTGCCTGTGAAGCGGGAGGTGCAGGGCAGTACTTC. Amino acid sequence: CACEAGGAGQYF.

This clone turned up a few times. This chain uses TRBV7-9 with TRBJ2-6; D gene ambiguous. Trimming removed 0 bases at V and 0 bases at J, with 9 bases between. The length of the CDR3 is 17 residues. Germline V CDR1 and CDR2: SEHNR, FQNEAQ (reference sequence). This CDR3 is CASSLASSTSGANVLTF. Written as DNA, the CDR3 is TGTGCCAGCAGCTTAGCGAGTTCCACCTCTGGGGCCAACGTCCTGACTTTC.

This chain uses TRBV6-1 with TRBJ2-3; tentatively, D is TRBD1 or TRBD2 (5 bases each). The CDR3 totals 15 residues. V lost 3 bases and J 4 bases, leaving 14 bases between the germline ends. Germline V gene data show CDR1 as MNHNS and CDR2 as SASEGT. DNA for the CDR3: TGTGCCAGCAGTGACCCAGGGAGATGGGCAGATACGCAGTATTTT. As protein: CASSDPGRWADTQYF.